The clone carrying this T cell receptor (beta chain) showed up just a few times. The antigen remains unidentified. The sample comes from a study of T cell repertoires in cytomegalovirus infection. Turning to the study itself: CMV epitopes that were recently identified and HLA-C-restricted were used alongside well-studied HLA-B-restricted ones.

TCRdb reprocessed the reads with MiXCR, giving one entry per CDR3 protein. In the table there are about 900,000 distinct CDR3 sequences, approximately 32% of which are singletons. The CDR3 is made up of 15 amino acids. V was cut by 6 bases and J by 0 bases, with 12 bases left in between. CDR1 MNHEY and CDR2 SVGAGI come from the germline V gene. Sequenced here: cultured CD8+ T cells from PBMCs, sampled from culture after CMV antigen stimulation. The receptor was isolated from a human donor in good health (CMV status not recorded). Some clones in this sample may be carry-over from other donors' samples. This chain connects TRBV6-5 to TRBJ2-1, with D maybe TRBD1 (6 bases). The CDR3 nucleotides are TGTGCCAGCAGGACGGGGACAAGCTCCTACAATGAGCAGTTCTTC. It translates to CASRTGTSSYNEQFF.